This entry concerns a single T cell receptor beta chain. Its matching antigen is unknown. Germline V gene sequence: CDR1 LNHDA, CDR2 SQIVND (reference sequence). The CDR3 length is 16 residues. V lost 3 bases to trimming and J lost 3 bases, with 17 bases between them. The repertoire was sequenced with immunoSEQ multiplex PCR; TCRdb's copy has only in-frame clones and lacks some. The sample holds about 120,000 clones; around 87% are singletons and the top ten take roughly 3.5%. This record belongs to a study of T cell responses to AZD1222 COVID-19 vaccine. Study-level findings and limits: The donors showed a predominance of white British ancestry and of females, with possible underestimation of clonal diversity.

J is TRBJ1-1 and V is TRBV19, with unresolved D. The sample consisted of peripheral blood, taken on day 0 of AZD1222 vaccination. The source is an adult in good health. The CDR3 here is CASSIPRLGRDTEAFF. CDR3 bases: TGTGCCAGTAGTATTCCCCGGTTGGGCCGGGACACTGAAGCTTTCTTT.